This T cell receptor (beta chain) appears in the sequencing data of a study of human T cells and chemical hapten exposure. Unique molecular identifiers were linked by the library to individual cDNA molecules. TCRdb reanalysed the RACE reads using MiXCR and keeps one entry per CDR3 protein. The sample has tens of thousands of distinct CDR3 sequences, approximately 11% seen once; the top ten hold roughly 5%. Study results and caveats: No alteration of TCRs above 1 in 1000 frequency was seen with DPC sensitization.

The time point was: pre-sensitization, week 0. Treatment noted: therapeutic diphenylcyclopropenone sensitization with weekly scalp DPC. This clonotype was seen repeatedly, ten times or more. Antigen specificity is unknown. This TCR derives from a woman aged 50 to 60 with alopecia areata. Some clones in this sample may be carry-over from other donors' samples. This specimen consisted of whole blood, obtained in connection with sensitization to the hapten diphenylcyclopropenone (DPC).

CDR3 sequence (DNA): TGCAGTGCGGCCGACAGGGTCCCCAATCAGCCCCAGCATTTT. Its protein is CSAADRVPNQPQHF. V is TRBV20-1 and J is TRBJ1-5; 7 nucleotides line up with TRBD1. This CDR3 has 14 amino acids. The V gene end was trimmed by 6 bases and the J gene end by 3 bases; junction bases not matched to a gene: 8. Germline assignment: CDR1 DFQATT and CDR2 SNEGSKA (reference sequence).